Listed below are T cell receptor beta chains from one sample, sequenced in a study of identical twins. Via MiXCR, TCRdb re-called the 5' RACE reads, giving one row per CDR3 protein. The sample gives about 700,000 distinct CDR3 sequences, 5.5% to 6.5% of which show up once; around 1.9% is in the top ten. The specimen sequenced was naive T cells sorted from blood. Receptor source: a man aged 18 to 29 in good health. The CDR3 runs from the conserved cysteine through the conserved F or W. The order of the fields is J gene, clone size, V gene, D gene, CDR3 DNA, CDR3 protein. A D gene is named only where the DNA matches it firmly. Only some rows state a clone size, as once, few, many or a class for expanded clones.

J gene: TRBJ2-1; clone size: many; V gene: TRBV6-2/TRBV6-3; D gene: TRBD2; CDR3 DNA: TGTGCCAGCAATCCAACTAGCGGATTCTACAATGAGCAGTTCTTC; CDR3 protein: CASNPTSGFYNEQFF
J gene: TRBJ2-7; clone size: few; V gene: TRBV20-1; D gene: TRBD2; CDR3 DNA: TGCAGTGCTTGGACTAGCGGGAGGGCCGGATCCGAGCAGTACTTC; CDR3 protein: CSAWTSGRAGSEQYF
J gene: TRBJ2-1; clone size: few; V gene: TRBV29-1; D gene: TRBD2; CDR3 DNA: TGCAGCGTTGAAGAAGGCCCTAGCGGGAGGACCAGCTCCTACAATGAGCAGTTCTTC; CDR3 protein: CSVEEGPSGRTSSYNEQFF
J gene: TRBJ2-1; clone size: NA; V gene: TRBV6-1; D gene: TRBD2; CDR3 DNA: TGTGCCAGCAGTGAACCGGGACTAGCGGGAGCCCCCTACAATGAGCAGTTCTTC; CDR3 protein: CASSEPGLAGAPYNEQFF
J gene: TRBJ2-7; clone size: few; V gene: TRBV4-2; D gene: TRBD2; CDR3 DNA: TGTGCCAGCAGTCAAGGGGGACTAGCGGGAGGGCCTCGGGAGCAGTACTTC; CDR3 protein: CASSQGGLAGGPREQYF
J gene: TRBJ2-3; clone size: few; V gene: TRBV4-1; D gene: TRBD2; CDR3 DNA: TGCGCCAGCAGCCAAGATAGGGGAGCGGGAGGGCCCACAGATACGCAGTATTTT; CDR3 protein: CASSQDRGAGGPTDTQYF
J gene: TRBJ1-5; clone size: few; V gene: TRBV20-1; D gene: NA; CDR3 DNA: TGCAGTGCTAGAGATCAAGACTATCAGCCCCAGCATTTT; CDR3 protein: CSARDQDYQPQHF
J gene: TRBJ2-3; clone size: few; V gene: TRBV12-3/TRBV12-4; D gene: NA; CDR3 DNA: TGTGCCAGCAGTTTAGAGGGGGACGTGGAGACGAGCACAGATACGCAGTATTTT; CDR3 protein: CASSLEGDVETSTDTQYF
J gene: TRBJ1-1; clone size: few; V gene: TRBV10-3; D gene: NA; CDR3 DNA: TGTGCCATCAGCAACCCCGGGGGGACTGAAGCTTTCTTT; CDR3 protein: CAISNPGGTEAFF
J gene: TRBJ2-1; clone size: few; V gene: TRBV27; D gene: NA; CDR3 DNA: TGTGCCAGCAGTCTCGGGGTGGAGGGACAGTTAACCAATGAGCAGTTCTTC; CDR3 protein: CASSLGVEGQLTNEQFF
J gene: TRBJ2-5; clone size: many; V gene: TRBV5-4; D gene: NA; CDR3 DNA: TGTGCCAGCAGCTTGCTCTCTCAGGGAGGAGAGACCCAGTACTTC; CDR3 protein: CASSLLSQGGETQYF
J gene: TRBJ2-2; clone size: NA; V gene: TRBV27; D gene: NA; CDR3 DNA: TGTGCCAGCAGCCCAGGCCGGGTAAGCGGCACCGGGGAGCTGTTTTTT; CDR3 protein: CASSPGRVSGTGELFF
J gene: TRBJ2-5; clone size: NA; V gene: TRBV2; D gene: TRBD1; CDR3 DNA: TGTGCCAGCGAGGTGGGACAGGGACCCGCAGAGACCCAGTACTTC; CDR3 protein: CASEVGQGPAETQYF
J gene: TRBJ1-6; clone size: many; V gene: TRBV20-1; D gene: NA; CDR3 DNA: TGCAGTGCTAGGATATCCTATGGGGACAATCCCCACTTT; CDR3 protein: CSARISYGDNPHF
J gene: TRBJ2-3; clone size: many; V gene: TRBV20-1; D gene: NA; CDR3 DNA: TGCAGTCGACGGGCGGGAGATACGCAGTATTTT; CDR3 protein: CSRRAGDTQYF
J gene: TRBJ2-2; clone size: many; V gene: TRBV11-2; D gene: NA; CDR3 DNA: TGTGCCAGCTGCCCTTCGACCGGGGAGCTGTTTTTT; CDR3 protein: CASCPSTGELFF
J gene: TRBJ2-5; clone size: many; V gene: TRBV5-4; D gene: NA; CDR3 DNA: TGTGCCAGCAGCTTGGCGGGAGAGGGAGAGACCCAGTACTTC; CDR3 protein: CASSLAGEGETQYF
J gene: TRBJ2-1; clone size: many; V gene: TRBV24-1; D gene: TRBD2; CDR3 DNA: TGTGCCACCAGTGAGGGAGGGCGATATGAGCAGTTCTTC; CDR3 protein: CATSEGGRYEQFF
J gene: TRBJ2-1; clone size: NA; V gene: TRBV27; D gene: TRBD2; CDR3 DNA: TGTGCCAGCAGTTTGTTAGGGGGAACTAGCGGGGTCTCCTACAATGAGCAGTTCTTC; CDR3 protein: CASSLLGGTSGVSYNEQFF
J gene: TRBJ1-2; clone size: many; V gene: TRBV24-1; D gene: NA; CDR3 DNA: TGTGCCACCCGGGGAGATTCTAACTATGGCTACACCTTC; CDR3 protein: CATRGDSNYGYTF
J gene: TRBJ1-1; clone size: many; V gene: TRBV9; D gene: NA; CDR3 DNA: TGTGCCAGCAGCGTAGCAGGGTTGGACACTGAAGCTTTCTTT; CDR3 protein: CASSVAGLDTEAFF
J gene: TRBJ2-2; clone size: NA; V gene: TRBV10-3; D gene: NA; CDR3 DNA: TGTGCCACTAGGACGGACCGAGAAAACACCGGGGAGCTGTTTTTT; CDR3 protein: CATRTDRENTGELFF
J gene: TRBJ2-3; clone size: few; V gene: TRBV6-2/TRBV6-3; D gene: TRBD2; CDR3 DNA: TGTGCCAGCAGTGGCTCTAGCGGGAGTGTTAAAGATACGCAGTATTTT; CDR3 protein: CASSGSSGSVKDTQYF
J gene: TRBJ2-1; clone size: NA; V gene: TRBV19; D gene: TRBD1; CDR3 DNA: TGTGCCAGTAGTAGGGGACAGACCTACAATGAGCAGTTCTTC; CDR3 protein: CASSRGQTYNEQFF
J gene: TRBJ2-7; clone size: NA; V gene: TRBV10-3; D gene: TRBD2; CDR3 DNA: TGTGCCATCAGTGAACTAGCGGGAGGCTACGAGCAGTACTTC; CDR3 protein: CAISELAGGYEQYF
J gene: TRBJ2-1; clone size: many; V gene: TRBV4-3; D gene: NA; CDR3 DNA: TGCGCCAGCAGCGTAGAAACCAGGGCCGTAGAGCAGTTCTTC; CDR3 protein: CASSVETRAVEQFF
J gene: TRBJ1-6; clone size: many; V gene: TRBV12-3/TRBV12-4; D gene: TRBD1; CDR3 DNA: TGTGCCAGCAGTAGAACCGGGACAGGGGAATCACCCCTCCACTTT; CDR3 protein: CASSRTGTGESPLHF
J gene: TRBJ2-5; clone size: many; V gene: TRBV24-1; D gene: NA; CDR3 DNA: TGTGCCACCAGTGATCCGCTTGAGACCCAGTACTTC; CDR3 protein: CATSDPLETQYF
J gene: TRBJ2-1; clone size: many; V gene: TRBV20-1; D gene: TRBD2; CDR3 DNA: TGCAGTGCTAGAGTCAAAAGGACTAGCGCTAAAAGCTCCTACAATGAGCAGTTCTTC; CDR3 protein: CSARVKRTSAKSSYNEQFF
J gene: TRBJ2-3; clone size: NA; V gene: TRBV15; D gene: NA; CDR3 DNA: TGTGCCACCAGAACGAGCGGGTCAGATACGCAGTATTTT; CDR3 protein: CATRTSGSDTQYF
J gene: TRBJ2-4; clone size: many; V gene: TRBV11-2; D gene: NA; CDR3 DNA: TGTGCCAGCAGCTTTGACAGAAACATTCAGTACTTC; CDR3 protein: CASSFDRNIQYF
J gene: TRBJ2-1; clone size: few; V gene: TRBV6-2/TRBV6-3; D gene: TRBD1; CDR3 DNA: TGTGCCAGCAGTTACTCGGGCCCCGGGACAGGACATCTCATACGCTCCTACAATGAGCAGTTCTTC; CDR3 protein: CASSYSGPGTGHLIRSYNEQFF
J gene: TRBJ2-1; clone size: NA; V gene: TRBV2; D gene: NA; CDR3 DNA: TGTGCCAGCAGTTGGGCCGCCGAGCAGTTCTTC; CDR3 protein: CASSWAAEQFF
J gene: TRBJ2-4; clone size: many; V gene: TRBV6-5; D gene: NA; CDR3 DNA: TGTGCCAGCAGTTACTCGGACCTAACCAAAAACATTCAGTACTTC; CDR3 protein: CASSYSDLTKNIQYF
J gene: TRBJ2-1; clone size: many; V gene: TRBV15; D gene: TRBD1; CDR3 DNA: TGTGCCACCAGCAGAGGTCCGGGACAGGGGGACAATGAGCAGTTCTTC; CDR3 protein: CATSRGPGQGDNEQFF
J gene: TRBJ1-6; clone size: few; V gene: TRBV5-1; D gene: NA; CDR3 DNA: TGCGCCAGCAGCTTGGAGTGGAGCTCCTATAATTCACCCCTCCACTTT; CDR3 protein: CASSLEWSSYNSPLHF
J gene: TRBJ1-3; clone size: many; V gene: TRBV4-3; D gene: NA; CDR3 DNA: TGCGCCAGCAGCCAAGGGAGTACCCGGAGCTCTGGAAACACCATATATTTT; CDR3 protein: CASSQGSTRSSGNTIYF
J gene: TRBJ1-5; clone size: few; V gene: TRBV4-3; D gene: NA; CDR3 DNA: TGCGCCAGCAGCCAAGTTCGGGTCAGTCTAAGTCAGCCCCAGCATTTT; CDR3 protein: CASSQVRVSLSQPQHF
J gene: TRBJ2-3; clone size: few; V gene: TRBV5-1; D gene: TRBD2; CDR3 DNA: TGCGCCAGCGGATCCGCCCCAGCGGGGTTATACTCTAGCACAGATACGCAGTATTTT; CDR3 protein: CASGSAPAGLYSSTDTQYF
J gene: TRBJ2-3; clone size: many; V gene: TRBV27; D gene: TRBD1; CDR3 DNA: TGTGCCAGCAGTTTGGTGAACGCGGACAGGGGGTCAGATACGCAGTATTTT; CDR3 protein: CASSLVNADRGSDTQYF